What follows describes a single TCR beta chain. The sample comes from a study of T-cell memory formation after mild COVID-19. TCRdb re-called the 5' RACE reads through MiXCR, storing one row per CDR3 protein. The sample shows hundreds of thousands of distinct CDR3 sequences, under 30% of them seen only once. Germline loops: CDR1 SGHTA, CDR2 FQGNSA. Trimming took 1 base from V and 7 from J, leaving 11 bases between them. This CDR3 contains 13 residues. The clonotype originates from an adult woman who had mild COVID-19 (a few samples of this study predate the infection). Cell type and time point are not known. The J gene is TRBJ2-7, the V gene TRBV7-2; D is undetermined. Sequenced sample: PBMCs or a T cell subset sorted from them (not recorded which). This chain's CDR3 is CASSLESLGEQYF. The CDR3 bases are TGTGCCAGCAGCTTAGAGTCGTTAGGGGAGCAGTACTTC.